This T cell receptor (beta chain) was captured in a study of low-dose radiotherapy and immunotherapy resistance in tumors. Across the study: A dose of 1 Gy per fraction every two weeks went to Cohort 2, totaling 13 Gy over 26 weeks.

This clonotype came up many times. Time point here: after trial treatment. Documented treatment: LDRT plus nivolumab, ipilimumab, low-dose cyclophosphamide and aspirin (RACIN trial). Eligibility required advanced solid tumors lacking tumor-infiltrating lymphocytes. The germline V gene has CDR1 SQVTM and CDR2 ANQGSEA. The trim removed 4 bases at V and 6 bases at J, leaving 2 bases unmatched. CDR3 length equals 12 residues. The PCR that amplified TCRs ran for roughly 20 cycles, relying on a constant-region primer and a V-primer adapter. Isolated mRNA was amplified by in vitro transcription. TCRdb reprocessed the reads with MiXCR, giving one entry per CDR3 protein. Altogether approximately 52,000 distinct CDR3 sequences are present, roughly 33% being singletons, with the ten largest covering 8.2%.

V and J are TRBV29-1 and TRBJ2-2, with TRBD1 matching 7 bases. The clonotype comes from a male donor with rectosigmoid adenocarcinoma. The sequences come from PBMCs, collected after low-dose radiotherapy plus immunotherapy. The CDR3 loop is CSVGQGAGELFF. CDR3 nucleotides: TGCAGCGTTGGGCAGGGGGCCGGGGAGCTGTTTTTT.